These T cell receptor beta chains were read from a single sample in a study of PD-1 blockade in classical Hodgkin lymphoma. The table came from immunoSEQ multiplex PCR; TCRdb's copy has only in-frame clones and leaves some out. The table lists roughly 77,000 clones, over 85% of them singletons, with 2% to 3% in the top ten. Sequencing used peripheral blood mononuclear cells (PBMCs). The origin of the receptors is a human donor with classical Hodgkin lymphoma. Both conserved end residues are part of each CDR3. A D gene is named only where the DNA matches it firmly. Rows may omit the clone size; those that give it use once, few, many or a size class.

j_gene: TRBJ1-2
v_gene: TRBV6-1
d_gene: NA
abundance: NA
CDR3nt: TGTGCCAGCAGTGAAAGCGGGGGGCCCGACTATGGCTACACCTTC
CDR3aa: CASSESGGPDYGYTF

j_gene: TRBJ1-4
v_gene: TRBV28
d_gene: NA
abundance: NA
CDR3nt: TGTGCCAGCAGTTTAAATATACAGGGAGGTGAAAAACTGTTTTTT
CDR3aa: CASSLNIQGGEKLFF

j_gene: TRBJ1-1
v_gene: TRBV28
d_gene: NA
abundance: once
CDR3nt: TGTGCCAGCAGGGGGATCGGGACGGTGAACACTGAAGCTTTCTTT
CDR3aa: CASRGIGTVNTEAFF

j_gene: TRBJ2-7
v_gene: TRBV14
d_gene: TRBD2
abundance: NA
CDR3nt: TGTGCCAGCAGCCAAGTCCCGGGAGGGAGCAGTTACGAGCAGTACTTC
CDR3aa: CASSQVPGGSSYEQYF

j_gene: TRBJ2-1
v_gene: TRBV11-3
d_gene: NA
abundance: NA
CDR3nt: TGTGCCAGCAGCTTAGGATACGGGGGGCTCCTCGACAATGAGCAGTTCTTC
CDR3aa: CASSLGYGGLLDNEQFF

j_gene: TRBJ2-1
v_gene: TRBV7-9
d_gene: NA
abundance: once
CDR3nt: TGTGCCAGCAGCTTATGGACAGCCTACAATGAGCAGTTCTTC
CDR3aa: CASSLWTAYNEQFF

j_gene: TRBJ2-3
v_gene: TRBV5-8
d_gene: NA
abundance: NA
CDR3nt: TGTGCCAGCAGCTTGGATCCGCGCCCTAGCACAGATACGCAGTATTTT
CDR3aa: CASSLDPRPSTDTQYF

j_gene: TRBJ2-1
v_gene: TRBV11-2
d_gene: NA
abundance: NA
CDR3nt: TGTGCCAGCAGCCCCCCGACACGAAAGCTTAACAATGAGCAGTTCTTC
CDR3aa: CASSPPTRKLNNEQFF

j_gene: TRBJ1-2
v_gene: TRBV19
d_gene: NA
abundance: NA
CDR3nt: TGTGCCAGTACCCAACGCTATGAGTATGGCTACACCTTC
CDR3aa: CASTQRYEYGYTF

j_gene: TRBJ2-3
v_gene: TRBV11-2
d_gene: NA
abundance: once
CDR3nt: TGTGCCAGCAGCGCGCCCGGGTATACGCAGTATTTT
CDR3aa: CASSAPGYTQYF

j_gene: TRBJ2-1
v_gene: TRBV7-8
d_gene: NA
abundance: NA
CDR3nt: TGTGCCAGCAGCTTACCGGGGGAAGATGAGCAGTTCTTC
CDR3aa: CASSLPGEDEQFF

j_gene: TRBJ1-2
v_gene: TRBV10-3
d_gene: NA
abundance: NA
CDR3nt: TGTGCCATCAGTGAAGGCAGCCACTATGGCTACACCTTC
CDR3aa: CAISEGSHYGYTF

j_gene: TRBJ2-7
v_gene: TRBV18
d_gene: NA
abundance: NA
CDR3nt: TGTGCCAGCTCACCAGGGCAGTTCTACGAGCAGTACTTC
CDR3aa: CASSPGQFYEQYF

j_gene: TRBJ1-1
v_gene: TRBV7-8
d_gene: TRBD1
abundance: NA
CDR3nt: TGTGCCAGCAGCTTAAGACAGGGGGCTAGAGACACTGAAGCTTTCTTT
CDR3aa: CASSLRQGARDTEAFF

j_gene: TRBJ2-3
v_gene: TRBV16
d_gene: NA
abundance: NA
CDR3nt: TGTGCCAGCAGCCCGGGAAGCGGGCGCGGCACAGATACGCAGTATTTT
CDR3aa: CASSPGSGRGTDTQYF

j_gene: TRBJ1-3
v_gene: TRBV19
d_gene: TRBD1
abundance: NA
CDR3nt: TGTGCCAGTAGCACCTACGACAGGGGTGGAAACACCATATATTTT
CDR3aa: CASSTYDRGGNTIYF

j_gene: TRBJ1-1
v_gene: TRBV4-1
d_gene: NA
abundance: few
CDR3nt: TGCGCCAGCAGCCAGCAAAACAGGGACACTGAAGCTTTCTTT
CDR3aa: CASSQQNRDTEAFF

j_gene: TRBJ2-5
v_gene: TRBV5-1
d_gene: TRBD1
abundance: NA
CDR3nt: TGCGCCAGCAGCTTGGAACAGGGGATTACAGCCCAGTACTTC
CDR3aa: CASSLEQGITAQYF

j_gene: TRBJ2-1
v_gene: TRBV7-9
d_gene: NA
abundance: NA
CDR3nt: TGTGCCAGCAGCTTAGTGGCTGGGTCAAATGAGCAGTTCTTC
CDR3aa: CASSLVAGSNEQFF

j_gene: TRBJ2-7
v_gene: TRBV27
d_gene: TRBD1
abundance: NA
CDR3nt: TGTGCCAGCAGGGGTCTGGACAGGGGGAACGAGCAGTACTTC
CDR3aa: CASRGLDRGNEQYF

j_gene: TRBJ1-2
v_gene: TRBV7-8
d_gene: TRBD1
abundance: NA
CDR3nt: TGTGCCAGCAGCCTGGACAGGGGGCAGGGCTACACCTTC
CDR3aa: CASSLDRGQGYTF

j_gene: TRBJ2-3
v_gene: TRBV28
d_gene: TRBD1
abundance: NA
CDR3nt: TGTGCCAGCAGTCCCCCCGGACAGGGAAGCACAGATACGCAGTATTTT
CDR3aa: CASSPPGQGSTDTQYF

j_gene: TRBJ2-1
v_gene: TRBV11-3
d_gene: NA
abundance: NA
CDR3nt: TGTGCCAGCAGCTCCACCGGGTACAATGAGCAGTTCTTC
CDR3aa: CASSSTGYNEQFF

j_gene: TRBJ2-2
v_gene: TRBV5-8
d_gene: NA
abundance: NA
CDR3nt: TGTGCCAGCAGCTTGGCTGGGGGCACCGGGGAGCTGTTTTTT
CDR3aa: CASSLAGGTGELFF

j_gene: TRBJ1-2
v_gene: TRBV5-1
d_gene: TRBD1
abundance: NA
CDR3nt: TGCGCCAGCAGCTTGACGACAGGGAACTATGGCTACACCTTC
CDR3aa: CASSLTTGNYGYTF

j_gene: TRBJ1-2
v_gene: TRBV18
d_gene: NA
abundance: NA
CDR3nt: TGTGCCAGCTCAGACAATCTGATCAGGGGTAACGTGGGCTACACCTTC
CDR3aa: CASSDNLIRGNVGYTF

j_gene: TRBJ2-1
v_gene: TRBV2
d_gene: NA
abundance: NA
CDR3nt: TGTGCCAGCAATGGCCCTATTAGCACTGAGCAGTTCTTC
CDR3aa: CASNGPISTEQFF

j_gene: TRBJ1-5
v_gene: TRBV19
d_gene: NA
abundance: NA
CDR3nt: TGTGCCAGTAGTTCATTAAATCAGCCCCAGCATTTT
CDR3aa: CASSSLNQPQHF

j_gene: TRBJ1-5
v_gene: TRBV2
d_gene: NA
abundance: few
CDR3nt: TGTGCCAGCACGTCTTGGAGCAATCAGCCCCAGCATTTT
CDR3aa: CASTSWSNQPQHF

j_gene: TRBJ2-5
v_gene: TRBV19
d_gene: NA
abundance: NA
CDR3nt: TGTGCCAGTAGTGCCGGGGGCCACCAAGAGACCCAGTACTTC
CDR3aa: CASSAGGHQETQYF

j_gene: TRBJ1-6
v_gene: TRBV4-3
d_gene: NA
abundance: NA
CDR3nt: TGCGCCAGCAGCCAAGGGAACACCAATTCACCCCTCCACTTT
CDR3aa: CASSQGNTNSPLHF

j_gene: TRBJ1-3
v_gene: TRBV6-5
d_gene: NA
abundance: NA
CDR3nt: TGTGCCAGCACCCACCGGGGTAACACTGGAAACACCATATATTTT
CDR3aa: CASTHRGNTGNTIYF

j_gene: TRBJ2-7
v_gene: TRBV5-1
d_gene: NA
abundance: few
CDR3nt: TGCGCCAGCAGCTTGGGGATCGGAACGGGGAGAGGTACCGAGCAGTACTTC
CDR3aa: CASSLGIGTGRGTEQYF

j_gene: TRBJ1-5
v_gene: TRBV19
d_gene: NA
abundance: NA
CDR3nt: TGTGCCAGTAGTATGAGCCGAGGCAATCAGCCCCAGCATTTT
CDR3aa: CASSMSRGNQPQHF

j_gene: TRBJ2-6
v_gene: TRBV5-1
d_gene: TRBD1
abundance: NA
CDR3nt: TGCGCCAGCAGCTTGCTGGGACAGGGGGCGAGTTTCCCTGGGGCCAACGTCCTGACTTTC
CDR3aa: CASSLLGQGASFPGANVLTF

j_gene: TRBJ2-5
v_gene: TRBV15
d_gene: NA
abundance: NA
CDR3nt: TGTGCCACCAGCAGAGATCCCGGCGGGGAGACCCAGTACTTC
CDR3aa: CATSRDPGGETQYF

j_gene: TRBJ2-6
v_gene: TRBV5-6
d_gene: TRBD1
abundance: NA
CDR3nt: TGTGCCAGCAGCTTTGGGGACAGATTCTCTGGGGCCAACGTCCTGACTTTC
CDR3aa: CASSFGDRFSGANVLTF

j_gene: TRBJ2-7
v_gene: TRBV5-6
d_gene: TRBD1
abundance: NA
CDR3nt: TGTGCCAGCAGCCAAAGGCCGGGACAGGGACTTGCCTACGAGCAGTACTTC
CDR3aa: CASSQRPGQGLAYEQYF

j_gene: TRBJ1-1
v_gene: TRBV4-1
d_gene: NA
abundance: NA
CDR3nt: TGCGCCAGCAGCCAAGAAGAGGGGCGGGACACTGAAGCTTTCTTT
CDR3aa: CASSQEEGRDTEAFF

j_gene: TRBJ2-2
v_gene: TRBV30
d_gene: NA
abundance: once
CDR3nt: TGTGCCTGGAGTCCCAGGGCCGAGAACACCGGGGAGCTGTTTTTT
CDR3aa: CAWSPRAENTGELFF

j_gene: TRBJ2-1
v_gene: TRBV19
d_gene: NA
abundance: NA
CDR3nt: TGTGCCAGTACCATCCCTGGGAGCTCCTACAATGAGCAGTTCTTC
CDR3aa: CASTIPGSSYNEQFF

j_gene: TRBJ2-1
v_gene: TRBV18
d_gene: NA
abundance: NA
CDR3nt: TGTGCCAGCTCACCAGGGGGGGCCGGGTACAATGAGCAGTTCTTC
CDR3aa: CASSPGGAGYNEQFF

j_gene: TRBJ1-5
v_gene: TRBV18
d_gene: NA
abundance: few
CDR3nt: TGTGCCAGCTCACCGGTTTTGTTGACAGCGCACAATCAGCCCCAGCATTTT
CDR3aa: CASSPVLLTAHNQPQHF

j_gene: TRBJ2-7
v_gene: TRBV27
d_gene: NA
abundance: NA
CDR3nt: TGTGCCAGCAGTAGGGGGGGCCGCGAGCAGTACTTC
CDR3aa: CASSRGGREQYF

j_gene: TRBJ1-6
v_gene: TRBV6-1
d_gene: NA
abundance: NA
CDR3nt: TGTGCCAGCAGTGAAAGGGGGAGGAGCTCCTATAATTCACCCCTCCACTTT
CDR3aa: CASSERGRSSYNSPLHF

j_gene: TRBJ2-7
v_gene: TRBV7-9
d_gene: NA
abundance: NA
CDR3nt: TGTGCCAGCAGCTTAGATGGGGTCTACGAGCAGTACTTC
CDR3aa: CASSLDGVYEQYF

j_gene: TRBJ1-3
v_gene: TRBV2
d_gene: NA
abundance: NA
CDR3nt: TGTGCCAGCAGTGGGCCCCTGTCTGCTGGAAACACCATATATTTT
CDR3aa: CASSGPLSAGNTIYF

j_gene: TRBJ1-1
v_gene: TRBV9
d_gene: TRBD1
abundance: NA
CDR3nt: TGTGCCAGCAGCGCCACAGGGGGGGCTGGGAAAGCTTTCTTT
CDR3aa: CASSATGGAGKAFF

j_gene: TRBJ2-1
v_gene: TRBV6-1
d_gene: NA
abundance: NA
CDR3nt: TGTGCCAGCAGTGAATCCTTAGCGGCGCAGGGCTACAATGAGCAGTTCTTC
CDR3aa: CASSESLAAQGYNEQFF

j_gene: TRBJ2-7
v_gene: TRBV30
d_gene: NA
abundance: once
CDR3nt: TGTGCCTGGAGTGTGCTGTTGGGAGTTGGGGGCGAGCAGTACTTC
CDR3aa: CAWSVLLGVGGEQYF

j_gene: TRBJ2-1
v_gene: TRBV6-1
d_gene: TRBD1
abundance: NA
CDR3nt: TGTGCCAGCTGGTCCAGGACAGGGGGCATAAGTGAGCAGTTCTTC
CDR3aa: CASWSRTGGISEQFF

j_gene: TRBJ1-6
v_gene: TRBV18
d_gene: TRBD1
abundance: NA
CDR3nt: TGTGCCAGCTCACCACGTCGGGACAGGAATAATTCACCCCTCCACTTT
CDR3aa: CASSPRRDRNNSPLHF

j_gene: TRBJ2-4
v_gene: TRBV29-1
d_gene: NA
abundance: NA
CDR3nt: TGCAGCGTTGAAACGGCCAAAAACATTCAGTACTTC
CDR3aa: CSVETAKNIQYF

j_gene: TRBJ1-2
v_gene: TRBV27
d_gene: TRBD1
abundance: once
CDR3nt: TGTGCCAGCAGTCCTTGGCAGGGGGAAGCTAACTATGGCTACACCTTC
CDR3aa: CASSPWQGEANYGYTF

j_gene: TRBJ2-2
v_gene: TRBV28
d_gene: TRBD2
abundance: few
CDR3nt: TGTGCCAGCACCCCGGGACTAGCCTCGCCGAGGGAGCTGTTTTTT
CDR3aa: CASTPGLASPRELFF